A selection of T cell receptor beta chains follows, all from one sample in a study of blood T cell repertoires in COVID-19. TCRdb's copy holds only in-frame clones and misses some; the assay was immunoSEQ multiplex PCR. Seen here are more than 200,000 clones, roughly 87% observed once, and the top ten hold about 6.3%. Source material: PBMCs or T cells enriched from blood (not recorded which). The receptors stem from a woman aged 30 to 39 with acute COVID-19. Each CDR3 is given with its conserved first and last residue. A D gene is named only where the DNA matches it firmly.

>16|TRBJ1-1|TRBV6-1|.
CASSDQLKKMNTEAFF
TGTGCCAGCAGTGATCAGTTGAAAAAGATGAACACTGAAGCTTTCTTT
>14|TRBJ2-7|TRBV3-1/TRBV3-2|TRBD1
CASSPGTGPYEQYF
TGTGCCAGCAGTCCCGGGACAGGACCCTACGAGCAGTACTTC
>12|TRBJ1-2|TRBV2|.
CASMSGGYGYTF
TGTGCCAGCATGTCGGGGGGCTATGGCTACACCTTC
>14|TRBJ1-3|TRBV25-1|.
CASSNRASGNTIYF
TGTGCCAGCAGTAATAGAGCCTCTGGAAACACCATATATTTT
>15|TRBJ2-7|TRBV7-8|.
CASSLAGLGSYEQYF
TGTGCCAGCAGCTTAGCCGGGTTGGGCTCCTACGAGCAGTACTTC
>17|TRBJ1-5|TRBV19|TRBD1
CASSIATGAWSNQPQHF
TGTGCCAGTAGTATAGCCACAGGGGCTTGGAGCAATCAGCCCCAGCATTTT
>16|TRBJ1-1|TRBV27|TRBD1
CASRPWDRAKGTEAFF
TGTGCCAGCAGACCTTGGGACAGGGCGAAGGGCACTGAAGCTTTCTTT
>15|TRBJ1-5|TRBV5-8|TRBD1
CASTSTGFSNQPQHF
TGTGCCAGCACCTCGACAGGGTTTAGCAATCAGCCCCAGCATTTT
>15|TRBJ2-7|TRBV4-2|TRBD1
CASSQGPGQGDEQYF
TGTGCCAGCAGCCAAGGGCCGGGACAGGGCGACGAGCAGTACTTC
>13|TRBJ1-1|TRBV19|.
CASSFGIGTEAFF
TGTGCCAGTAGTTTCGGGATCGGCACTGAAGCTTTCTTT
>11|TRBJ2-1|TRBV2|.
CASEGDNEQFF
TGTGCCAGCGAGGGGGACAATGAGCAGTTCTTC
>14|TRBJ1-3|TRBV28|.
CASSFTLSGNTIYF
TGTGCCAGCAGTTTCACTCTCTCTGGAAACACCATATATTTT
>11|TRBJ2-7|TRBV28|.
CASFWRHEQYF
TGTGCCAGCTTTTGGAGACACGAGCAGTACTTC
>13|TRBJ2-2|TRBV30|.
CAWRAGRTGELFF
TGTGCCTGGAGGGCGGGTAGGACCGGGGAGCTGTTTTTT